This entry lists 24 T cell receptor beta chains sequenced from one sample in a study of blood T cells in healthy people across ages. Sample-barcoded 5' priming and a J-beta primer mix drove a second PCR of roughly 7 to 11 cycles. TCRdb used MiXCR to reprocess the 5' RACE reads, holding one entry per CDR3 protein. The sample shows 780,000 or so distinct CDR3 sequences, roughly three fifths of them seen only once. Sequencing input: blood. The receptors stem from a man in his forties or fifties in good health.

This clonotype was seen a handful of times. The gene calls are TRBV5-6 and TRBJ2-6; the D call may be TRBD1 or TRBD2 (5 bases each). The germline gives CDR1 SGHDT, CDR2 YYEEEE. CDR3 length equals 16 residues. V lost 6 bases, J lost 0 bases, and 13 bases lay in between. The CDR3 is CASTWGMASGANVLTF. The CDR3 nucleotides read TGTGCCAGCACCTGGGGGATGGCCTCTGGGGCCAACGTCCTGACTTTC.

The chain joins TRBV4-1 to TRBJ2-5, with D tentatively TRBD2 (5 bases). Trimming left V 0 bases short and J 5 bases short, with 10 bases between. The germline CDR1 and CDR2 sequences are MGHRA and YSYEKL. The CDR3 loop spans 14 amino acids. The CDR3 sequence is CASSQDFSEETQYF. CDR3 sequence (DNA): TGCGCCAGCAGCCAAGATTTTAGCGAGGAGACCCAGTACTTC.

The chain links TRBV20-1 to TRBJ2-7; 11 bases align to TRBD2. After removal of 6 bases from V and 2 bases from J, the junction contained 6 bases not matched to a gene. The CDR3 runs to 14 residues. Per the germline V gene, CDR1 is DFQATT and CDR2 is SNEGSKA (reference sequence). This chain's CDR3 is CSAGTSGYTYEQYF. The CDR3 nucleotides read TGCAGTGCCGGGACTAGCGGATACACCTACGAGCAGTACTTC.

The DNA for the CDR3 is TGCAGTGCCCCGGGACAGACAGCGGTGAACACTGAAGCTTTCTTT. Amino acid sequence: CSAPGQTAVNTEAFF. The gene calls are TRBV20-1 and TRBJ1-1; 7 bases are shared with TRBD1. V was pared by 6 bases and J by 0 bases, with 10 bases of the junction left unmatched. CDR3 length: 15 amino acids. Germline V gene sequence: CDR1 DFQATT, CDR2 SNEGSKA (reference sequence).

The gene calls are TRBV15 and TRBJ2-7; TRBD1 aligns across 7 bases. CDR1 and CDR2 from the germline V gene are LNHNV and YYDKDF (reference sequence). This CDR3 has 16 residues. Unmatched junction bases numbered 10, after V lost 5 bases and J lost 0 bases. In DNA form, the CDR3 reads TGTGCCACCAGCCCCTTCGCGACAGGGAGCTCCTACGAGCAGTACTTC. Translation: CATSPFATGSSYEQYF.

The chain recombines TRBV24-1 with TRBJ2-1, with 7 bases identical to TRBD2. V lost 5 bases to trimming and J lost 7 bases; unmatched junction nucleotides: 7. The germline V gene encodes CDR1 KGHDR and CDR2 SFDVKD. The CDR3 length is 14 residues. The CDR3 is CATSGLRELNEQFF. The CDR3 DNA reads as TGTGCCACCAGTGGATTGCGGGAGCTAAATGAGCAGTTCTTC.

The rearrangement joins TRBV7-9 to TRBJ2-5, with unresolved D. Judging by the DNA end, TRBJ2-7 fits better; the J call may be wrong. The length of the CDR3 is 13 residues. CDR1 and CDR2 from the germline V gene are SEHNR and FQNEAQ (reference sequence). For the CDR3, the DNA is TGTGCCAGCTCCGTATCGTTCGGCTACGAGCAGTACTTC. It encodes CASSVSFGYEQYF.

The genes are TRBV4-2 and TRBJ2-3; possibly TRBD2 for D (6 bases). CDR3 length equals 16 residues. Germline V gene sequence: CDR1 LGHNA, CDR2 YNFKEQ. V was cut by 0 bases and J by 1 base, with 11 bases left in between. CDR3 sequence (DNA): TGTGCCAGCAGCCAAGAGGAGGGTAGGGGCACAGATACGCAGTATTTT. Encoded protein: CASSQEEGRGTDTQYF.

The rearrangement uses TRBV6-1 and TRBJ2-7; TRBD1 or TRBD2 may be the D gene (5 bases each). V lost 6 bases, J lost 2 bases, and 20 bases lay in between. Per germline, CDR1 MNHNS and CDR2 SASEGT. The CDR3 is 16 amino acids. The DNA for the CDR3 is TGTGCCAGCAGCTTGGAAGGGACCATTGGGCCCTACGAGCAGTACTTC. It codes for CASSLEGTIGPYEQYF.

The table lists this clonotype with a few counts. This chain uses TRBV28 with TRBJ2-7; 8 bases are shared with TRBD1. The CDR3 has 12 residues. J was trimmed by 9 bases and V by 5 bases; bases with no gene match: 6. The germline V gene has CDR1 MDHEN and CDR2 SYDVKM. The CDR3 nucleotides read TGTGCCAGCAGTACCAGGGGGCGGGGGCAGTACTTC. As protein: CASSTRGRGQYF.

This clonotype was observed a few times. CDR3 region: CASSPGLLKETQYF. The CDR3 DNA follows: TGTGCCAGCAGTCCGGGACTATTAAAAGAGACCCAGTACTTC. The chain couples TRBV27 to TRBJ2-5; the match to TRBD2 covers 7 bases. The CDR3 consists of 14 residues. Losses at the gene ends were 5 bases for V and 3 bases for J; bases not matched to a gene: 6. CDR1 and CDR2 from the germline V gene are MNHEY and SMNVEV (reference sequence).

This clonotype was seen more than once but under ten times. The gene calls are TRBV29-1 and TRBJ1-2; D call uncertain. Germline V gene data show CDR1 as SQVTM and CDR2 as ANQGSEA. V shed 5 bases and J shed 2 bases, with 9 bases lying between them. The CDR3 totals 12 residues. The CDR3 DNA sequence: TGCAGCGTTCAGGAGACCAACTATGGCTACACCTTC. Protein: CSVQETNYGYTF.

Only a few counts were recorded for this clonotype. V and J are TRBV27 and TRBJ2-3; D is ambiguous. CDR3 length: 13 residues. Trimming stripped 4 bases from V and 4 bases from J, with 9 bases between. In germline, CDR1 is MNHEY, CDR2 SMNVEV (reference sequence). The CDR3 sequence is CASSWASADTQYF. The DNA of the CDR3 is TGTGCCAGCAGTTGGGCTTCGGCAGATACGCAGTATTTT.

This clonotype was picked up a small number of times. CDR3 in DNA: TGTGCCAGCAGCCAAGCCACATACAGCTCCTACAATGAGCAGTACTTC. This translates into CASSQATYSSYNEQYF. The J gene is TRBJ2-1, the V gene TRBV11-2, with no clear D. The J call may be faulty, since TRBJ2-7 better matches the DNA end. Germline V lookup: CDR1 SGHAT, CDR2 FQNNGV. The CDR3 runs 16 residues.

The rearrangement links TRBV15 to TRBJ2-1, with 7 positions matching TRBD1. Germline loops: CDR1 LNHNV, CDR2 YYDKDF (reference sequence). The CDR3 contains 13 residues. The ends lost 2 bases at V and 7 bases at J; junction bases unmatched: 2. CDR3 residues: CATSRTRGNEQFF. In DNA, the CDR3 is TGTGCCACCAGCAGAACCAGGGGGAATGAGCAGTTCTTC.

The gene calls are TRBV9 and TRBJ1-4, with 9 bases aligning to TRBD1. V lost 0 bases to trimming and J lost 8 bases; unmatched junction nucleotides: 8. Per the germline V gene, CDR1 is SGDLS and CDR2 is YYNGEE. The CDR3 loop spans 16 amino acids. CDR3 DNA sequence: TGTGCCAGCAGCGTAGCCCCGGGACAGGGCCGCGAAAAACTGTTTTTT. Amino acids: CASSVAPGQGREKLFF.

V is TRBV29-1 and J is TRBJ1-2; D uncertain. The CDR3 contains 13 residues. Trimming removed 4 bases at V and 1 base at J, with 10 bases between. The germline V gene encodes CDR1 SQVTM and CDR2 ANQGSEA. The CDR3 loop reads CSVGAEVNYGYTF. The CDR3 DNA is TGCAGCGTTGGGGCCGAAGTTAACTATGGCTACACCTTC.

This chain uses TRBV7-9 with TRBJ1-2, with TRBD1 matching over 8 bases. Germline loops: CDR1 SEHNR, CDR2 FQNEAQ (reference sequence). After removal of 4 bases from V and 8 bases from J, the junction contained 3 bases not matched to a gene. There are 12 residues in the CDR3. CDR3 amino acids: CASSSRGRGYTF. CDR3 nucleotides: TGTGCCAGCAGCTCCAGGGGGCGAGGCTACACCTTC.

This clonotype was counted only a few times. The chain joins TRBV11-2 to TRBJ2-5, with TRBD2 identical over 8 bases. Germline loops: CDR1 SGHAT, CDR2 FQNNGV. The CDR3 length is 16 residues. With V trimmed by 11 bases and J by 5 bases, 19 bases remained unmatched. For the CDR3, the DNA is TGTGCCCCAGCCCGTTCGGCGGGGGGACGGGCTGAGACCCAGTACTTC. Amino acid sequence: CAPARSAGGRAETQYF.

This chain connects TRBV4-3 to TRBJ2-5, with a weak D call TRBD2 (5 bases). The DNA end lines up better with TRBJ2-7; the J call may be wrong. The CDR3 runs to 14 residues. The germline CDR1 and CDR2 sequences are LGHNA and YSLEER. In DNA, the CDR3 is TGCGCCAGCAGCCAAGAGAGGGCAGCCTACGAGCAGTACTTC. Its protein is CASSQERAAYEQYF.

The sample holds a few counts of this clonotype. The V call is TRBV6-6, the J call TRBJ1-4; the D gene is possibly TRBD1 (6 bases). Trimming took 4 bases from V and 5 from J, leaving 11 bases between them. From germline, CDR1 is MNHNY and CDR2 SVGAGI (reference sequence). This CDR3 has 14 residues. The CDR3 DNA reads as TGTGCCAGCAGTTCCAGGGGATGGAATGAAAAACTGTTTTTT. Protein: CASSSRGWNEKLFF.

This chain connects TRBV28 to TRBJ2-1; tentatively, D is TRBD1 or TRBD2 (5 bases each). Germline CDR1 is MDHEN and CDR2 is SYDVKM. V was pared by 1 base and J by 4 bases, with 14 bases between. The CDR3 has 16 amino acids. The CDR3 protein is CASSLSYRRLYNEQFF. The CDR3 nucleotides are TGTGCCAGCAGTTTATCCTACAGGAGACTATACAATGAGCAGTTCTTC.

This chain connects TRBV20-1 to TRBJ2-7; tentative D call: TRBD1 (6 bases). Trimming removed 5 bases at V and 3 bases at J, with 17 bases between. The CDR3 length is 14 residues. CDR1 is DFQATT and CDR2 is SNEGSKA in the germline V gene (reference sequence). The DNA of the CDR3 is TGCAGTGCTGTCGACGTGACAGGCCGCTACGAGCAGTACTTC. It encodes CSAVDVTGRYEQYF.

This clonotype has only a few counts. The genes are TRBV4-1 and TRBJ1-1, with TRBD1 matching 7 bases. Germline CDR1 is MGHRA and CDR2 is YSYEKL. The CDR3 totals 13 residues. Unmatched junction bases numbered 5, after V lost 0 bases and J lost 10 bases. Here the CDR3 DNA reads TGCGCCAGCAGCCAAGATTCGGGACAGCCAGCTTTCTTT. Translation: CASSQDSGQPAFF.